This TCR beta chain was obtained from a study of blood T cell repertoires in COVID-19. V was clipped by 4 bases and J by 0 bases; unmatched bases: 17. This CDR3 has 20 amino acids. Germline CDR1 MNHNS, CDR2 SASEGT. This clone showed up just once. Original analysis: Nucleated cell counts were estimated from reference gene primer amplification. TCRdb keeps only in-frame clones here, not all; method: immunoSEQ multiplex PCR. The DNA was the basis for D and trimming; V, J and clone size are from that table. Among around 140,000 clones listed, 80% to 85% were seen once. This rearrangement joins TRBV6-1 to TRBJ2-4, with 8 bases aligning to TRBD1. The sample consisted of peripheral blood. The clonotype was recovered from a human donor in a cohort sampled during active COVID-19. CDR3: CASSGGQAGTGRVAKNIQYF. The CDR3 nucleotides read TGTGCCAGCAGTGGGGGACAGGCAGGGACGGGGAGAGTAGCCAAAAACATTCAGTACTTC.